This T cell receptor beta chain is from a study of blood T cell repertoires in COVID-19. As for the study in general: PBMCs, B-cell-depleted T cells, or T cells were the source of the cDNA or gDNA that made up the material.

In the study's own analysis: Reference gene primer amplification yielded estimated nucleated cell counts. TCRdb's table, derived via immunoSEQ multiplex PCR, lists solely in-frame clones and lacks some. V and J calls and clone size come straight from that table; D and trimming were deduced from the DNA. The table has approximately 94,000 clones, 80% to 90% seen once. Germline CDR1 SGHNT, CDR2 YENEEA. The CDR3 is made up of 11 amino acids. V lost 5 bases to trimming and J lost 10 bases, with 9 bases between them. The TCR originated in a woman in her seventies with acute or convalescent COVID-19. Sequences were obtained from peripheral blood. The V and J genes are TRBV11-3 and TRBJ2-1, with a tentative D call TRBD2 (6 bases). The chain's CDR3 is CASSLREEQFF. In nucleotides, the CDR3 is TGTGCCAGCAGCCTTCGGGAGGAGCAGTTCTTC.